This entry lists 5 T cell receptor beta chains sequenced from one sample in a study of blood T cell dynamics during melanoma immunotherapy. The time point here: week 3, after first cycle of checkpoint inhibitor. Sequenced by immunoSEQ multiplex PCR; TCRdb stores in-frame clones only, minus some. This table has approximately 10,000 clones, less than 90% appearing once. Source: blood, taken from a patient treated with checkpoint blockade. The receptors shown here come from a human donor with melanoma.

CDR3 in DNA: TGCGCCAGCAGCTCTAGCGGGGGGACCTACGAGCAGTACTTC. The encoded protein is CASSSSGGTYEQYF. V and J are TRBV5-1 and TRBJ2-5; 11 bases line up with TRBD2. The end of the DNA is better explained by TRBJ2-7, so the J call may be wrong. Germline loops: CDR1 SGHRS, CDR2 YFSETQ. The CDR3 is 14 residues long.

The J gene is TRBJ1-1, the V gene TRBV2; 8 nucleotides align to TRBD1. CDR3 length equals 17 residues. Unmatched junction bases numbered 10, after V lost 1 base and J lost 3 bases. Germline V gene lookup returns CDR1 SNHLY and CDR2 FYNNEI. Here the CDR3 reads CASSEEQGQGLYTEAFF. The DNA of the CDR3 is TGTGCCAGCAGTGAAGAGCAAGGACAGGGACTTTACACTGAAGCTTTCTTT.

The CDR3 here is CASSYTVNTEAFF. As DNA, the CDR3 is TGTGCCAGCAGTTATACTGTCAACACTGAAGCTTTCTTT. This chain connects TRBV7-9 to TRBJ1-1; D remains unclear. CDR1 and CDR2 (germline): SEHNR, FQNEAQ (reference sequence). CDR3 length equals 13 residues. Trimming cost V 6 bases and J 2 bases, with 10 bases left between them.

The genes are TRBV6-6 and TRBJ2-7, with 8 bases fitting TRBD1. The CDR3 runs 15 residues. The V segment lost 8 bases and the J segment 5 bases; nucleotides outside the gene matches: 14. Germline CDR1 MNHNY, CDR2 SVGAGI (reference sequence). CDR3 in amino acids: CASGRDRSLRNEQYF. The DNA of the CDR3 is TGTGCCAGCGGAAGGGACAGGTCTCTCCGTAACGAGCAGTACTTC.

V gene TRBV5-5 combines with J gene TRBJ1-1; D remains ambiguous. The CDR3 extends over 14 amino acids. Germline V gene data show CDR1 as SGHKS and CDR2 as YYEKEE (reference sequence). Trimming cost V 1 base and J 2 bases, with 9 bases left between them. The CDR3 DNA sequence: TGTGCCAGCAGCTTGTTGCAGGTAAACACTGAAGCTTTCTTT. Translated, it gives CASSLLQVNTEAFF.